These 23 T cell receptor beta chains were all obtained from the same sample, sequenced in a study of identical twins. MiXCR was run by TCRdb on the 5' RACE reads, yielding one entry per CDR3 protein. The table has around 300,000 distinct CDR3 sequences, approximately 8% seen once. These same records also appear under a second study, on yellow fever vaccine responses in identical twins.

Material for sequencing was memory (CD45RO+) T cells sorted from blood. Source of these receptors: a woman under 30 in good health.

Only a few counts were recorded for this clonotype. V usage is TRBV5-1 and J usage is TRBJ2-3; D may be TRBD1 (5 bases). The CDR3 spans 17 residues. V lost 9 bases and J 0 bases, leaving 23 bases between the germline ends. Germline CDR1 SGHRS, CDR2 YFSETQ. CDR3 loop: CATSLGAGRGSTDTQYF. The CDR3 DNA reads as TGCGCCACCTCATTGGGCGCAGGGCGAGGTAGCACAGATACGCAGTATTTT.

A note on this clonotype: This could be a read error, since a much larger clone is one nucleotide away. CDR3 bases: TGTGCCAGCAGTTCCCCCTCCTCCTACGAGCAGTACTTC. Translated: CASSSPSSYEQYF. V usage is TRBV27 and J usage is TRBJ2-7; D is ambiguous. The ends were cut back, 4 bases at V and 0 bases at J, with 7 bases in the middle. This CDR3 contains 13 residues. CDR1 and CDR2 (germline): MNHEY, SMNVEV (reference sequence).

The CDR3 protein is CASTPPGLPYYEQYF. The CDR3 DNA sequence: TGTGCCAGCACCCCCCCGGGACTACCGTACTACGAGCAGTACTTC. This sequence joins TRBV28 and TRBJ2-7; 7 bases are shared with TRBD2. V shed 7 bases, J shed 3 bases, and the junction held 12 bases outside the gene matches. Germline values: CDR1 MDHEN, CDR2 SYDVKM. The CDR3 has 15 residues.

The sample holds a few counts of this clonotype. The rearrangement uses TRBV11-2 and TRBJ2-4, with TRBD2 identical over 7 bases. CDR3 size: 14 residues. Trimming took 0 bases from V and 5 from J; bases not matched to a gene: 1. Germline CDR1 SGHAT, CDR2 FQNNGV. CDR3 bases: TGTGCCAGCAGCTTAGAAGCGGGGCAAAACATTCAGTACTTC. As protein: CASSLEAGQNIQYF. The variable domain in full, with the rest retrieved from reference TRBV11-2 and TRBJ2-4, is EAGVAQSPRYKIIEKRQSVAFWCNPISGHATLYWYQQILGQGPKLLIQFQNNGVVDDSQLPKDRFSAERLKGVDSTLKIQPAKLEDSAVYLCASSLEAGQNIQYFGAGTRLSVL.

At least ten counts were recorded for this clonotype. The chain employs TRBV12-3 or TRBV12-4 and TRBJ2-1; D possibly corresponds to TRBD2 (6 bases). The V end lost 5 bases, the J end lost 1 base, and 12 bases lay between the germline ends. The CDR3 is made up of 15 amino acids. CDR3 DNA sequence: TGTGCCAGCAGTCCCCGGCTAGCGTCCTACAATGAGCAGTTCTTC. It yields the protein CASSPRLASYNEQFF.

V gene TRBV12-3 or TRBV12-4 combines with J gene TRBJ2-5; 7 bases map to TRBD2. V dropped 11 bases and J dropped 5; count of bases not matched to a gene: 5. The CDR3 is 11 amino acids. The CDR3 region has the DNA TGTGCCTGGGGGGGGAGGGAGACCCAGTACTTC. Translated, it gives CAWGGRETQYF.

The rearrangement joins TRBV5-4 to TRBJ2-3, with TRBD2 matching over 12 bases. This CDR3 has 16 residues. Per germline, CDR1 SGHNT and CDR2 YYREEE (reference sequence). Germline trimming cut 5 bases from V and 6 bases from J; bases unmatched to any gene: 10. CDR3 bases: TGTGCCAGCAGGTCTAGCGGGAGGGCCCTCGGGGATACGCAGTATTTT. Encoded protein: CASRSSGRALGDTQYF.

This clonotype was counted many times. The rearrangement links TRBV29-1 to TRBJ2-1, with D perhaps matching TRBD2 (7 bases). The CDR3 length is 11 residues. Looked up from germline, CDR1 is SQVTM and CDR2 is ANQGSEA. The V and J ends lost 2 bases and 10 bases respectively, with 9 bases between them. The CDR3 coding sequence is TGCAGCGTTGAAAAGGGGGGGGAGCAGTTCTTC. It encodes CSVEKGGEQFF.

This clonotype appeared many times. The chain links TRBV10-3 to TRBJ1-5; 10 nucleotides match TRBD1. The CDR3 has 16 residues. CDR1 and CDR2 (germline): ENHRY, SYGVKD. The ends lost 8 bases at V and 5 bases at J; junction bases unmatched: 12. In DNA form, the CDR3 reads TGTGCCATCTTATCCTCAACCGGGACAGGGGATCAGCCCCAGCATTTT. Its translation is CAILSSTGTGDQPQHF.

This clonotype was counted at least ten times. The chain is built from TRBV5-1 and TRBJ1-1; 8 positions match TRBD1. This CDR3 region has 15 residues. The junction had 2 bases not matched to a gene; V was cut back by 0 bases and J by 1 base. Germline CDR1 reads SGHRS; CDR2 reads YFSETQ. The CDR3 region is CASSLGGQGNTEAFF. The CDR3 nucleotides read TGCGCCAGCAGCTTGGGAGGACAGGGGAACACTGAAGCTTTCTTT.

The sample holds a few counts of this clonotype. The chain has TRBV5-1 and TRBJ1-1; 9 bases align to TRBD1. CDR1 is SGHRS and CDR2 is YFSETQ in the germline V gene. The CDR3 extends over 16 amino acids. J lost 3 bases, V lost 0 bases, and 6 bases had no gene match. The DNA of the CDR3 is TGCGCCAGCAGCTTGGTTTACAGGGGGCAAGACACTGAAGCTTTCTTT. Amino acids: CASSLVYRGQDTEAFF.

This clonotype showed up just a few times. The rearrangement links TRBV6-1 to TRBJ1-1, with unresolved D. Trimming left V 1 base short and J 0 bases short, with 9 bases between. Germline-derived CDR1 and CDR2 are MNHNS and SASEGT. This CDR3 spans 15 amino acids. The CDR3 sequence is CASSEGSQMNTEAFF. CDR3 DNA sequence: TGTGCCAGCAGTGAAGGGTCGCAGATGAACACTGAAGCTTTCTTT.

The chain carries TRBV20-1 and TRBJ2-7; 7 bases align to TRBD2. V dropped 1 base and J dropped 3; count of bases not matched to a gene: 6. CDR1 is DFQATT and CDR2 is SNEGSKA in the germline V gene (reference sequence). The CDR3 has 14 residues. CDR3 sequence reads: CSARAVLAVYEQYF. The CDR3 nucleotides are TGCAGTGCTAGAGCGGTGCTAGCGGTCTACGAGCAGTACTTC.

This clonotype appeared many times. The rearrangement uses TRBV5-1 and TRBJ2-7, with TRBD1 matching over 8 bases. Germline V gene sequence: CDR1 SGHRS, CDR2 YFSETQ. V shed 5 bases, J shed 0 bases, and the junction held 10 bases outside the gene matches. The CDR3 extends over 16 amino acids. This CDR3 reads CASSSGEGTGSYEQYF. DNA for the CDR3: TGCGCCAGCAGTTCGGGGGAAGGGACAGGCTCCTACGAGCAGTACTTC.

CDR3: CSASGGAGTTYEQYF. CDR3 bases: TGCAGTGCTAGTGGAGGGGCGGGAACTACCTACGAGCAGTACTTC. V is TRBV20-1 and J is TRBJ2-7; a weak D match, TRBD2 (6 bases). Per germline, CDR1 DFQATT and CDR2 SNEGSKA (reference sequence). CDR3 size: 15 residues. V was shortened by 3 bases and J by 2 bases, with 17 bases between the two germline ends.

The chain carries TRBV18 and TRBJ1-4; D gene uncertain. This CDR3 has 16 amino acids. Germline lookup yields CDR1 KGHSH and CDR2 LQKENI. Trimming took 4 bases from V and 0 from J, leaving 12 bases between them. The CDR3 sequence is CASSQANPATNEKLFF. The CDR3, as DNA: TGTGCCAGCTCACAAGCTAACCCAGCAACTAATGAAAAACTGTTTTTT.

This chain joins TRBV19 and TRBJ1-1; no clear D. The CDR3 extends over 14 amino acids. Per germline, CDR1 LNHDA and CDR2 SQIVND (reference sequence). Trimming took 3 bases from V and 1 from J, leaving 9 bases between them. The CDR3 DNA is TGTGCCAGTAGTATCGGACGGCAGAACACTGAAGCTTTCTTT. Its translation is CASSIGRQNTEAFF.

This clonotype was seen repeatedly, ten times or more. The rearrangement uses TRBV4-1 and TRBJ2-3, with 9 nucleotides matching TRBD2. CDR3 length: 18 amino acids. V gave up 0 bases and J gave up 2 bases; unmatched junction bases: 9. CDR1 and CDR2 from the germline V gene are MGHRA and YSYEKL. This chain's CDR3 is CASSQDRGAGGPTDTQYF. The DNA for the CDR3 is TGCGCCAGCAGCCAAGATAGGGGAGCGGGGGGACCCACAGATACGCAGTATTTT.

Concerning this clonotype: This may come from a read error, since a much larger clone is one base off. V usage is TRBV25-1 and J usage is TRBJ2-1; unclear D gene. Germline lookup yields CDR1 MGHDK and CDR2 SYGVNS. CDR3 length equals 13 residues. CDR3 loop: CASSETKRDEQSF. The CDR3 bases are TGTGCCAGCAGTGAAACGAAAAGGGATGAGCAGTCCTTC.

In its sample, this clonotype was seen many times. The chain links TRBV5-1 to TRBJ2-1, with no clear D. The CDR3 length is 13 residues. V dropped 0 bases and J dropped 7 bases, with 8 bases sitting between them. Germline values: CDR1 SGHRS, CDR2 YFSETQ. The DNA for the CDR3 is TGCGCCAGCAGCTTGGGTCTCGTAAATGAGCAGTTCTTC. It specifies CASSLGLVNEQFF.

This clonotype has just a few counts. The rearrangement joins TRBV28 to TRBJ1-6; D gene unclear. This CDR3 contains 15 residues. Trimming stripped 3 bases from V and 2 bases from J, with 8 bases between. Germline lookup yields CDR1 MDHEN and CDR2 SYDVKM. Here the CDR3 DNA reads TGTGCCAGCAGTTTGCGGGCCACCTATAATTCACCCCTCCACTTT. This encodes CASSLRATYNSPLHF.

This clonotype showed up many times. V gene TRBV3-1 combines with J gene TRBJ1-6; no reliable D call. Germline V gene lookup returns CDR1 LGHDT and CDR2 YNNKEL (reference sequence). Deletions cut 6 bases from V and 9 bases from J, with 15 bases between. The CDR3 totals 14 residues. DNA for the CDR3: TGTGCCAGCAGACCCGGTACACAAATTTCACCCCTCCACTTT. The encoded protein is CASRPGTQISPLHF.

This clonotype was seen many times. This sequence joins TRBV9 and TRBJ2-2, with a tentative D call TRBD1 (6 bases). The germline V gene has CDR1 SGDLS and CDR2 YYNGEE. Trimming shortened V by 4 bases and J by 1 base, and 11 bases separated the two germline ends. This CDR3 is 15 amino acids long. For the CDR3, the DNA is TGTGCCAGCAGCAACAGGGTTCGGAACACCGGGGAGCTGTTTTTT. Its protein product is CASSNRVRNTGELFF.